These 16 T cell receptor beta chains originate from one sample sequenced in a study of T cell clusters in autoimmune cytopenias. TRB was amplified from approximately 250 ng of peripheral blood genomic DNA per sample. One tube held mixed TRB-A and TRB-B primer pools for touch-down PCR. TCRdb reprocessed the multiplex PCR reads and keeps a single row for each CDR3 protein, giving no DNA. The table counts 3,500 to 4,500 distinct CDR3 sequences; about 15% lies in the top ten. This sample was also put to use in a study of T cell repertoires in aging, cancer and after chemotherapy.

The sample was peripheral blood. All receptors derive from a human donor in good health.

This clonotype ranks as medium-sized in terms of frequency. The chain is built from TRBV29-1 and TRBJ2-6. The CDR3 sequence is 15 residues long. The V gene's germline CDR1 is SQVTM and CDR2 ANQGSEA. CDR3 protein: CSVRTPEAGANVLTF. Complete variable domain (other parts from reference TRBV29-1 and TRBJ2-6): SAVISQKPSRDICQRGTSLTIQCQVDSQVTMMFWYRQQPGQSLTLIATANQGSEATYESGFVIDKFPISRPNLTFSTLTVSNMSPEDSSIYLCSVRTPEAGANVLTFGAGSRLTVL.

This clonotype shows up as large (0.1 to 1%) by frequency. The chain joins TRBV29-1 to TRBJ2-7; the TCRdb call, TRBD2, lacks DNA for checking. Germline assignment: CDR1 SQVTM and CDR2 ANQGSEA. The length of the CDR3 is 11 residues. The CDR3 sequence: CSARDLGEQYF.

Considering frequency, this clonotype is medium-sized. The chain recombines TRBV6-5 with TRBJ1-4; there is no DNA to check the TCRdb D call of TRBD1. CDR3 size: 14 residues. Germline CDR1 is MNHEY and CDR2 is SVGAGI. CDR3 in amino acids: CASSYSGEKEKLFF.

Measured by frequency, this clonotype is medium-sized. The rearrangement uses TRBV6-6 and TRBJ1-1. CDR1 and CDR2 from the germline V gene are MNHNY and SVGAGI (reference sequence). This CDR3 contains 15 residues. The CDR3 reads CASSLRVSMNTEAFF.

According to its frequency, this clonotype is large. V is TRBV6-4 and J is TRBJ1-1. The CDR3 loop spans 14 amino acids. Germline V gene data show CDR1 as MRHNA and CDR2 as SNTAGT. The CDR3 reads CASSDFDRNTEAFF.

The chain joins TRBV20-1 to TRBJ2-1; lacking DNA, the TRBD1 call made by TCRdb goes unchecked. This CDR3 region has 12 residues. CDR1 is DFQATT and CDR2 is SNEGSKA in the germline V gene (reference sequence). CDR3: CSAAPSANEQFF.

The chain carries TRBV5-1 and TRBJ2-5. Germline assignment: CDR1 SGHRS and CDR2 YFSETQ. This CDR3 is built from 12 residues. This CDR3 is CASSADQETQYF.

This clonotype ranks as medium-sized (0.01 to 0.1%) in terms of frequency. The chain employs TRBV6-6 and TRBJ2-1; the D call of TRBD2 rests on TCRdb alone, since no DNA is present to check it. The germline V gene encodes CDR1 MNHNY and CDR2 SVGAGI (reference sequence). This CDR3 has 15 residues. CDR3: CASSLTSGEVNEQFF.

The chain joins TRBV7-9 to TRBJ2-1; with no DNA, the TCRdb D assignment of TRBD1 cannot be verified. This CDR3 is 16 amino acids long. Germline assignment: CDR1 SEHNR and CDR2 FQNEAQ (reference sequence). CDR3: CASSLSPGQGDNEQFF.

In terms of frequency, this clonotype is medium-sized. The chain uses TRBV12-3 or TRBV12-4 and TRBJ2-2; no DNA is available, so the TRBD1 call from TCRdb remains unchecked. The CDR3 runs 15 residues. CDR3 protein: CASSLGGKGTGELFF.

This clonotype counts as medium-sized (0.01 to 0.1%) by frequency. The rearrangement uses TRBV30 and TRBJ1-6. This CDR3 region has 14 residues. Per germline, CDR1 GTSNPN and CDR2 SVGIG (reference sequence). The CDR3: CAWSVLTYNSPLHF. The whole variable domain, remainder taken from reference TRBV30 and TRBJ1-6, is SQTIHQWPATLVQPVGSPLSLECTVEGTSNPNLYWYRQAAGRGLQLLFYSVGIGQISSEVPQNLSASRPQDRQFILSSKKLLLSDSGFYLCAWSVLTYNSPLHFGNGTRLTVT.

Its frequency marks this clonotype as medium-sized. The rearrangement links TRBV6-6 to TRBJ1-1; TCRdb's D call of TRBD1 is untestable without DNA. CDR1 is MNHNY, CDR2 SVGAGI, per germline (reference sequence). The CDR3 totals 15 residues. CDR3 amino acids: CASSSLQGVNTEAFF.

This clonotype is medium-sized by frequency. The rearrangement joins TRBV29-1 to TRBJ2-7; no DNA is available, so the TRBD1 call from TCRdb remains unchecked. The CDR3 spans 14 residues. Looked up from germline, CDR1 is SQVTM and CDR2 is ANQGSEA. CDR3 sequence: CSVDGSGQGYEQYF.

V is TRBV18 and J is TRBJ1-1; TCRdb reports TRBD1, a call that lacks DNA to check it against. CDR1 is KGHSH, CDR2 LQKENI, per germline. This CDR3 region has 11 residues. CDR3 in amino acids: CASSLDREAFF.

This clonotype registers medium-sized by frequency. J is TRBJ1-6 and V is TRBV6-5; no DNA is available, so the TRBD1 call from TCRdb remains unchecked. The CDR3 extends over 18 amino acids. Germline CDR1 MNHEY, CDR2 SVGAGI. CDR3 region: CASSYLLAGTGPGSPLHF.

The rearrangement joins TRBV9 to TRBJ1-6. Germline V CDR1 and CDR2: SGDLS, YYNGEE. The CDR3 covers 16 residues. The CDR3 loop is CASSVGPEAYNSPLHF.